Listed here are 6 T cell receptor beta chains from one sample, sequenced in a study of early T cells in non-severe SARS-CoV-2 infection. TCRdb processed the 5' RACE reads anew with MiXCR; each CDR3 protein has one entry. The sample lists approximately 88,000 distinct CDR3 sequences, 12% to 15% seen once, with roughly 1.4% in the top ten. Sequenced material: whole blood. The receptors originated from an adult who was a healthcare worker with PCR-confirmed SARS-CoV-2 infection or an uninfected control (not recorded which).

In its sample, this clonotype was seen a few times. The chain links TRBV6-1 to TRBJ2-2; D is ambiguous. This CDR3 is built from 13 residues. Germline assignment: CDR1 MNHNS and CDR2 SASEGT. V was pared by 6 bases and J by 0 bases, with 5 bases between. Here the CDR3 reads CASRGANTGELFF. For the CDR3, the DNA is TGTGCCAGCAGAGGCGCGAACACCGGGGAGCTGTTTTTT.

This clonotype was seen many times. J is TRBJ2-4 and V is TRBV27; possibly TRBD1 for D (5 bases). Germline V gene lookup returns CDR1 MNHEY and CDR2 SMNVEV (reference sequence). The CDR3 extends over 14 amino acids. V lost 0 bases to trimming and J lost 7 bases, with 10 bases between them. The CDR3 bases are TGTGCCAGCAGTTTATCAGGGGCTGGGAACATTCAGTACTTC. Translated: CASSLSGAGNIQYF.

This clonotype was detected only a few times. The gene calls are TRBV30 and TRBJ1-2; D might be TRBD1 (5 bases). With 0 bases removed from V and 2 bases from J, the gap between germline ends came to 10 bases. CDR1 and CDR2 (germline): GTSNPN, SVGIG (reference sequence). The length of the CDR3 is 14 residues. CDR3 coding DNA: TGTGCCTGGAGTGTACACAGGCAAAACTATGGCTACACCTTC. This codes for CAWSVHRQNYGYTF.

V gene TRBV30 combines with J gene TRBJ1-1; D call uncertain. Trimming left V 2 bases short and J 10 bases short, with 17 bases between. This CDR3 has 13 residues. Germline V lookup: CDR1 GTSNPN, CDR2 SVGIG (reference sequence). CDR3 residues: CAWSREGVIRAFF. In nucleotides, the CDR3 is TGTGCCTGGAGTAGAGAGGGCGTCATTCGAGCTTTCTTT.

This clonotype was observed at least ten times. This chain connects TRBV1 to TRBJ1-2. TRBV1 is given as a pseudogene. The length of the CDR3 is 13 residues. CDR3 in amino acids: CTSSQAYSDGYTF. In DNA, the CDR3 is TGCACCAGCAGCCAAGCCTATTCGGATGGCTACACCTTC.

This clonotype was found a few times. V is TRBV11-1 and J is TRBJ2-2, with D unresolved. The germline V and J ends were trimmed by 1 base and 4 bases, with 7 bases remaining between them. The length of the CDR3 is 14 residues. Germline CDR1 is SGHAT and CDR2 is FQDESV (reference sequence). The CDR3 sequence: CASSLGRSTGELFF. DNA for the CDR3: TGTGCCAGCAGCTTAGGTAGATCCACCGGGGAGCTGTTTTTT.